This T cell receptor (beta chain) appears in the sequencing data of a study of blood T cell repertoires in COVID-19. Generated by immunoSEQ multiplex PCR, the TCRdb table keeps only in-frame clones and is missing some. The table records around 150,000 clones, around nine tenths of them present only once. After removal of 5 bases from V and 6 bases from J, the junction contained 11 bases not matched to a gene. Germline values: CDR1 ENHRY, CDR2 SYGVKD. The length of the CDR3 is 16 residues. The chain joins TRBV10-3 to TRBJ2-3; 10 positions match TRBD1. Sequencing was performed on peripheral blood. The clonotype originates from a man in his sixties with active or convalescent COVID-19. CDR3 residues: CAISRGQGTSVDTQYF. CDR3 bases: TGTGCCATCAGTAGGGGACAGGGGACTAGTGTGGATACGCAGTATTTT.